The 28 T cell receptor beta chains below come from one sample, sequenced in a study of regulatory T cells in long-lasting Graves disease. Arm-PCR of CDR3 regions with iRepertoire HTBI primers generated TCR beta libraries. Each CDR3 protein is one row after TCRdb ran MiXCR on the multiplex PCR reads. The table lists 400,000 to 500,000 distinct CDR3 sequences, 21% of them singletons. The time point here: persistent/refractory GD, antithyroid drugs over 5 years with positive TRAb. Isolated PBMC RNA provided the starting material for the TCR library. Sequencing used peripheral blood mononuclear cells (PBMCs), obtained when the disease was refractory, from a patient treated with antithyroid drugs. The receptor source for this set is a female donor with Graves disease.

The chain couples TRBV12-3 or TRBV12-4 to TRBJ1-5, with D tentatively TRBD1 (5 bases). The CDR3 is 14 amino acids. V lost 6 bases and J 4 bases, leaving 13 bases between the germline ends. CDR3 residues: CASRETALNQPQHF. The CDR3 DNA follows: TGTGCCAGCAGAGAGACAGCCCTAAATCAGCCCCAGCATTTT.

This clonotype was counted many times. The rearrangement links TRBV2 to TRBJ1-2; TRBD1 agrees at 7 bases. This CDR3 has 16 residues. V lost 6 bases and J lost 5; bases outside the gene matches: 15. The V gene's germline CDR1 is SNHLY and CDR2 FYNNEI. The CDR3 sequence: CASRPTRTGEGYGYTF. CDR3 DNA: TGTGCCAGCAGACCTACTAGGACAGGAGAAGGATATGGCTACACCTTC.

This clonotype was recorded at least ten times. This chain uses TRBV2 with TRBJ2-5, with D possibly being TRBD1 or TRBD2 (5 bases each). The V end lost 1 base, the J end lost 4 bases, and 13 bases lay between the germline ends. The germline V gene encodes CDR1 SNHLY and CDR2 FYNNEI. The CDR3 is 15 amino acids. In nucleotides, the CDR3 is TGTGCCAGCAGTGAAGGGGCAGGGCGGGCAGAGACCCAGTACTTC. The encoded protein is CASSEGAGRAETQYF.

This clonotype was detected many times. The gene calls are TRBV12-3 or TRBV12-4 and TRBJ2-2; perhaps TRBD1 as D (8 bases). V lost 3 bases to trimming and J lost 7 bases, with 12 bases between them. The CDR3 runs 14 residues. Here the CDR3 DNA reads TGTGCCAGCAGTTTGGACAGGGAGGGCGGGGAGCTGTTTTTT. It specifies CASSLDREGGELFF.

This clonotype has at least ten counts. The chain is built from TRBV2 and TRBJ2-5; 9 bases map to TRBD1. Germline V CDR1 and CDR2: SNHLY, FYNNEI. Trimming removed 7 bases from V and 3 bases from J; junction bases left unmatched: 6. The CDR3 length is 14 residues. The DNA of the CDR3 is TGTGCCAGCATGGAAGGGACAGGGAAAGAGACCCAGTACTTC. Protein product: CASMEGTGKETQYF.

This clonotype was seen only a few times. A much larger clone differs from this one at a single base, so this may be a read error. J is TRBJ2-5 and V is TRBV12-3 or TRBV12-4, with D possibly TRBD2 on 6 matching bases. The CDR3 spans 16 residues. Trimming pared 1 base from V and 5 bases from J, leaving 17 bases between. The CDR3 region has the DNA TGTGCCAGCAGTTTAGGCGGGGCTAGCTCTTTTGAGACCCAGTACTTC. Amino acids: CASSLGGASSFETQYF.

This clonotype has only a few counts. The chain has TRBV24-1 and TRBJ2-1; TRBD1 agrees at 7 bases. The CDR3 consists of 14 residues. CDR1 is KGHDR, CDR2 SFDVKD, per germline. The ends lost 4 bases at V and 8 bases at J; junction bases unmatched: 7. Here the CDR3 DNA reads TGTGCCACCAGTGAGCCGACAGGGTTTCATGAGCAGTTCTTC. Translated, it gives CATSEPTGFHEQFF.

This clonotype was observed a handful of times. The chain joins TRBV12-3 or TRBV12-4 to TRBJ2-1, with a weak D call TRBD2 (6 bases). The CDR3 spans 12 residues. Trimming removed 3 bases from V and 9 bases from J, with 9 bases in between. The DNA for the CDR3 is TGTGCCAGCAGTTTGGTGGGAGGTGAGCAGTTCTTC. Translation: CASSLVGGEQFF.

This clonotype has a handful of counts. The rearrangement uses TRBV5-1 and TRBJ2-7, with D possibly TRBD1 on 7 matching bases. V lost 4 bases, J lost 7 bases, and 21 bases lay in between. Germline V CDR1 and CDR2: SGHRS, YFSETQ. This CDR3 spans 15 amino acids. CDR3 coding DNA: TGCGCCAGCAGCCCGCCTCAGGGGGGAGGAGGGGAGCAGTACTTC. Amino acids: CASSPPQGGGGEQYF. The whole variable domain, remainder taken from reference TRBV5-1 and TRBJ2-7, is KAGVTQTPRYLIKTRGQQVTLSCSPISGHRSVSWYQQTPGQGLQFLFEYFSETQRNKGNFPGRFSGRQFSNSRSEMNVSTLELGDSALYLCASSPPQGGGGEQYFGPGTRLTVT.

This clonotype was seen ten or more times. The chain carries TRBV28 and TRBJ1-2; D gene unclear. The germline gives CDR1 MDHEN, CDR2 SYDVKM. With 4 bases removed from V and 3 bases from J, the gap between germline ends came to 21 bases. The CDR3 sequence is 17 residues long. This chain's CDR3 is CASSSSPPGRPDYGYTF. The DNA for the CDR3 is TGTGCCAGCAGTTCCTCCCCCCCGGGGAGGCCAGACTATGGCTACACCTTC.

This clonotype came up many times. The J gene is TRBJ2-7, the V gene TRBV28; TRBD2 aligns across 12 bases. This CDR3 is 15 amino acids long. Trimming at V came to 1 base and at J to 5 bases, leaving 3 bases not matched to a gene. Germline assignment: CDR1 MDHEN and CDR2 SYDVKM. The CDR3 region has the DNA TGTGCCAGCAGTTTATCAACTAGCGGGAGGAACGAGCAGTACTTC. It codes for CASSLSTSGRNEQYF.

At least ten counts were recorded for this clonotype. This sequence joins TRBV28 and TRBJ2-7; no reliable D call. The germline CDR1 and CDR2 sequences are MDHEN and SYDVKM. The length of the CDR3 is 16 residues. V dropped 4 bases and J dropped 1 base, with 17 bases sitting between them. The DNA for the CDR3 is TGTGCCAGCAGTTGGGGAACCGTCATCTTGTCCTACGAGCAGTACTTC. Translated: CASSWGTVILSYEQYF.

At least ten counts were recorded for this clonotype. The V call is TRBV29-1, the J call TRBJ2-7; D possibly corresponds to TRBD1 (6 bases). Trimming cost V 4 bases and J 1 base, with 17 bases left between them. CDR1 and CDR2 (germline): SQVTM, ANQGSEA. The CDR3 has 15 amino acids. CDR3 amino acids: CSVASSRRGSYEQYF. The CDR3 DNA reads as TGCAGCGTTGCCTCCTCCCGTAGGGGGTCCTACGAGCAGTACTTC.

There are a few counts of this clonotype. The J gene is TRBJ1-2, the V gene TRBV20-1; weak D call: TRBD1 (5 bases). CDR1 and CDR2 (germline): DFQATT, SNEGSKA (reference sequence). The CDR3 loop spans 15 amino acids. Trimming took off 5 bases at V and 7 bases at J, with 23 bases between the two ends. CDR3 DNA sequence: TGCAGTGCTTCCTCCGGACTCAGGAGGGGAATTGGCTACACCTTC. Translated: CSASSGLRRGIGYTF.

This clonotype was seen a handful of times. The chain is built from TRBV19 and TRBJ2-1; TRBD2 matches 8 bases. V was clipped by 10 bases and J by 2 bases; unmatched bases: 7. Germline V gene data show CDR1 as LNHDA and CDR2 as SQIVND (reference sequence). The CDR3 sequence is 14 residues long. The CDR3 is CATAERGTYNEQFF. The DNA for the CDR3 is TGTGCCACCGCGGAGCGGGGGACCTACAATGAGCAGTTCTTC.

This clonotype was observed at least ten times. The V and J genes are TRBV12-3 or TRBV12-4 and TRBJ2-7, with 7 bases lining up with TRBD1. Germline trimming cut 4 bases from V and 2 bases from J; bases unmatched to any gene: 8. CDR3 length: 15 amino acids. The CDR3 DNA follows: TGTGCCAGCAGTTCCTCTCAGGGGGTAGCCTACGAGCAGTACTTC. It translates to CASSSSQGVAYEQYF.

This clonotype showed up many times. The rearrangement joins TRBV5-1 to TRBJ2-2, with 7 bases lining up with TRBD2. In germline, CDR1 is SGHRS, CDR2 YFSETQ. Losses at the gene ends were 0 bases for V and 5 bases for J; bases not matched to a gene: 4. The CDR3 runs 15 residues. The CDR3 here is CASSLGLARTGELFF. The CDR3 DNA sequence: TGCGCCAGCAGCTTGGGACTAGCCCGGACCGGGGAGCTGTTTTTT.

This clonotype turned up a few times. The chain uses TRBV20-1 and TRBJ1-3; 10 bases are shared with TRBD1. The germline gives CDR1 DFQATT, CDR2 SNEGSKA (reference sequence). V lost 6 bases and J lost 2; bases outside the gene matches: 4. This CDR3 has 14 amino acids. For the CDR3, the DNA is TGCAGTGCGGCCGGACAGGGGGCTGGAAACACCATATATTTT. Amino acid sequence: CSAAGQGAGNTIYF.

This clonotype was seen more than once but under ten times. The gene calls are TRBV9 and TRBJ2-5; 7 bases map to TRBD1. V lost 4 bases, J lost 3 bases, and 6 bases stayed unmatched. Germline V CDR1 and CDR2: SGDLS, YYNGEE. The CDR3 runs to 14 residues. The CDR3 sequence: CASSPDRVKETQYF. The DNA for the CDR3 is TGTGCCAGCAGCCCTGACAGGGTGAAAGAGACCCAGTACTTC. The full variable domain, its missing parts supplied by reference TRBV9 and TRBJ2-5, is DSGVTQTPKHLITATGQRVTLRCSPRSGDLSVYWYQQSLDQGLQFLIQYYNGEERAKGNILERFSAQQFPDLHSELNLSSLELGDSALYFCASSPDRVKETQYFGPGTRLLVL.

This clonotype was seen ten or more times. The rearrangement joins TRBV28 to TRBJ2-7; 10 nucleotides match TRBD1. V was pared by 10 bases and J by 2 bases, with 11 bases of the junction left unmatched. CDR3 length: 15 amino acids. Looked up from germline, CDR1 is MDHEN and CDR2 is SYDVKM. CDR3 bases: TGTGCCATCGCATATGGGGGACAGGGGCCCTACGAGCAGTACTTC. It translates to CAIAYGGQGPYEQYF. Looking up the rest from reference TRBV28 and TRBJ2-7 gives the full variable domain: DVKVTQSSRYLVKRTGEKVFLECVQDMDHENMFWYRQDPGLGLRLIYFSYDVKMKEKGDIPEGYSVSREKKERFSLILESASTNQTSMYLCAIAYGGQGPYEQYFGPGTRLTVT.

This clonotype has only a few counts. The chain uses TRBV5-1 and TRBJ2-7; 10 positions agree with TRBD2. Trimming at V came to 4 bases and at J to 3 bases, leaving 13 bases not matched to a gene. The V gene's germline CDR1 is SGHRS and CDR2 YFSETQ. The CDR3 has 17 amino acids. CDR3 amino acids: CASSPPYSSGSSYEQYF. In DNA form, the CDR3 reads TGCGCCAGCAGCCCCCCCTACTCTAGCGGGAGCAGCTACGAGCAGTACTTC. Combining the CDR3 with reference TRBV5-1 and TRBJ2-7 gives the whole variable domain KAGVTQTPRYLIKTRGQQVTLSCSPISGHRSVSWYQQTPGQGLQFLFEYFSETQRNKGNFPGRFSGRQFSNSRSEMNVSTLELGDSALYLCASSPPYSSGSSYEQYFGPGTRLTVT.

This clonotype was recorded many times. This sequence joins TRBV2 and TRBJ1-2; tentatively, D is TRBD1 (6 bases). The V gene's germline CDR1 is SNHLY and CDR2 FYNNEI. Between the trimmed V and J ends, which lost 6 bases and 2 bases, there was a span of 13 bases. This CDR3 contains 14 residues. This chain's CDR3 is CASRLQGINYGYTF. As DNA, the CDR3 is TGTGCCAGCAGACTTCAGGGGATCAACTATGGCTACACCTTC.

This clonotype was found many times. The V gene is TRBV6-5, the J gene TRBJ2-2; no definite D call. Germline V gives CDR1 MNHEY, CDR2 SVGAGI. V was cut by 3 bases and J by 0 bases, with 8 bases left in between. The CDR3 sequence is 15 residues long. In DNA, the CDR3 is TGTGCCAGCAGTTATGTACTCCCGAACACCGGGGAGCTGTTTTTT. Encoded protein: CASSYVLPNTGELFF.

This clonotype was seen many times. The CDR3 region has the DNA TGTGCCAGCAGGCGACCCGGACAGGGTACCTACGAGCAGTACTTC. Translated, it gives CASRRPGQGTYEQYF. The chain recombines TRBV28 with TRBJ2-7, with 8 bases that match TRBD1. The CDR3 is 15 amino acids. Germline trimming cut 6 bases from V and 2 bases from J; bases unmatched to any gene: 9. Germline CDR1 is MDHEN and CDR2 is SYDVKM. Full variable domain (outside the CDR3, taken from reference TRBV28 and TRBJ2-7): DVKVTQSSRYLVKRTGEKVFLECVQDMDHENMFWYRQDPGLGLRLIYFSYDVKMKEKGDIPEGYSVSREKKERFSLILESASTNQTSMYLCASRRPGQGTYEQYFGPGTRLTVT.

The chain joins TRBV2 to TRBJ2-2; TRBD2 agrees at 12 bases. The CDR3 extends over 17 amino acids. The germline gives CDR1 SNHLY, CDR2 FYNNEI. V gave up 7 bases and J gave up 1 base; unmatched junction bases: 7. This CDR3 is CASTPGLAGLNTGELFF. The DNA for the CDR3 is TGTGCCAGCACCCCCGGACTAGCGGGATTGAACACCGGGGAGCTGTTTTTT.

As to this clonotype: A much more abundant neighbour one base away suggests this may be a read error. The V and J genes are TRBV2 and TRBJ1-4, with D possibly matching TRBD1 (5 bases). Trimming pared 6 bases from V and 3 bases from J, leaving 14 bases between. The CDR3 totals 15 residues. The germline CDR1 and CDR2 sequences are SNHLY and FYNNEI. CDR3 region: CASSNQGRSNEKLFF. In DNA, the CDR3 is TGTGCCAGCAGCAATCAGGGACGCTCTAATGAAAAACTGTTTTTT.

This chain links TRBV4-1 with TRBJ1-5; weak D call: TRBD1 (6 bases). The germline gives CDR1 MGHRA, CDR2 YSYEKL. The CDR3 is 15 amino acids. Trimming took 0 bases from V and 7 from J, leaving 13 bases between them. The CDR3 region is CASSQEYRVPQPQHF. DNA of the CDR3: TGCGCCAGCAGCCAAGAATACAGGGTACCCCAGCCCCAGCATTTT.

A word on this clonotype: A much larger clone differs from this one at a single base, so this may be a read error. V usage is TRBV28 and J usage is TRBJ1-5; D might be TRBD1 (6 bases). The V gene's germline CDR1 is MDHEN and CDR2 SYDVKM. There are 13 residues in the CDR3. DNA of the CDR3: TGTACCAGCGCGAGGGGGGTAAATCAGCCCCAGCATTTT. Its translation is CTSARGVNQPQHF.